The TCR beta chain under discussion was sequenced for a study of T cells in Graves' hyperthyroidism and ophthalmopathy. As for the study in general: Before treatment of any kind, peripheral blood was taken at initial diagnosis. Regarding the study as a whole: Ophthalmopathy was predicted by the model a median of 6.5 months ahead of onset. Patients with ophthalmopathy were separated from those with stable hyperthyroidism by a 13 V-J model.

It was RNA transcripts that yielded the amplified TCR beta CDR3 regions. Using the HTBI primer set, a first-round RT-PCR was run on the TCR CDR3. One entry per CDR3 protein results from TCRdb running MiXCR on the multiplex PCR reads. The table shows 300,000 to 500,000 distinct CDR3 sequences, with about 15% occurring only once. With 2 bases removed from V and 7 bases from J, the gap between germline ends came to 20 bases. This CDR3 contains 17 residues. Germline V gene data show CDR1 as SEHNR and CDR2 as FQNEAQ (reference sequence). This clonotype was seen more than once but under ten times. Its antigen remains unidentified.

The sequenced material came from blood. The V call is TRBV7-9, the J call TRBJ2-2; D is unresolved. The clonotype originates from a woman in her 30s with Graves' hyperthyroidism. Here the CDR3 reads CASSLRQNNIKGGELFF. CDR3 in DNA: TGTGCCAGCAGCTTAAGGCAGAATAACATAAAAGGCGGGGAGCTGTTTTTT. Full variable domain (rest looked up from reference TRBV7-9 and TRBJ2-2): DTGVSQNPRHKITKRGQNVTFRCDPISEHNRLYWYRQTLGQGPEFLTYFQNEAQLEKSRLLSDRFSAERPKGSFSTLEIQRTEQGDSAMYLCASSLRQNNIKGGELFFGEGSRLTVL.